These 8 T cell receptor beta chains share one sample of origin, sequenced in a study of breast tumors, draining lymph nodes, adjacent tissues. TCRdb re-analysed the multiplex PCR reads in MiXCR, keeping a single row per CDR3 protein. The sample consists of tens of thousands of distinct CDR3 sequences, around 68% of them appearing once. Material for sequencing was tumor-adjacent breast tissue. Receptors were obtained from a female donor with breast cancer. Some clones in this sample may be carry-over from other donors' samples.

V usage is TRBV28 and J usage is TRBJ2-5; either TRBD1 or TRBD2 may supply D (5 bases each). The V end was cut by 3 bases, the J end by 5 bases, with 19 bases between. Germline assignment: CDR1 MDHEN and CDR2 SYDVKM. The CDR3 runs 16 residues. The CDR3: CASSFGSSGSVETQYF. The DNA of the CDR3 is TGTGCCAGCAGTTTTGGTTCCTCAGGGAGCGTCGAGACCCAGTACTTC. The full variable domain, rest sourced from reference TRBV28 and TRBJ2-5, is DVKVTQSSRYLVKRTGEKVFLECVQDMDHENMFWYRQDPGLGLRLIYFSYDVKMKEKGDIPEGYSVSREKKERFSLILESASTNQTSMYLCASSFGSSGSVETQYFGPGTRLLVL.

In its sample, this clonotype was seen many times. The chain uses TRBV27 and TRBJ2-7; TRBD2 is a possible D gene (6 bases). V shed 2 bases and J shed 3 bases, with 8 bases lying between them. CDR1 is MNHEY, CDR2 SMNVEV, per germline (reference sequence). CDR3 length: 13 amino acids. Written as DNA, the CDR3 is TGTGCCAGCAGTTTAACTAGCAACTACGAGCAGTACTTC. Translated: CASSLTSNYEQYF.

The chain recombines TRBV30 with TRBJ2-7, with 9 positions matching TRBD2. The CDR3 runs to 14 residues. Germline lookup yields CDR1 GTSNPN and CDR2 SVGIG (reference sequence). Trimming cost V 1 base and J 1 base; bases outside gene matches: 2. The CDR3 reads CAWSGLADSYEQYF. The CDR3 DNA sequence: TGTGCCTGGAGTGGACTAGCGGATTCCTACGAGCAGTACTTC.

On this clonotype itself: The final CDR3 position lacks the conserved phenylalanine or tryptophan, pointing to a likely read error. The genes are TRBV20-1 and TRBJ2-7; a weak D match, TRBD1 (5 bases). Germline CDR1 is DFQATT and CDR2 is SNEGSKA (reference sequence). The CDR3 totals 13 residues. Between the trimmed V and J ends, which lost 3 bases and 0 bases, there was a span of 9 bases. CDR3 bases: TGCAGTGCTAGGGGGCTTGGCTCCTACGAGCAGTACCTC. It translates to CSARGLGSYEQYL.

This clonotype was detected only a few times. In nucleotides, the CDR3 is TGCGCCAGCAGTGACCCGGCCCGGGAGACAGATACGCAGTATTTT. Its translation is CASSDPARETDTQYF. This rearrangement joins TRBV10-1 to TRBJ2-3, with TRBD2 as a possible D gene (6 bases). There are 15 residues in the CDR3. Trimming removed 3 bases from V and 3 bases from J, with 13 bases in between. CDR1 WNHNN and CDR2 SYGVQD come from the germline V gene (reference sequence).

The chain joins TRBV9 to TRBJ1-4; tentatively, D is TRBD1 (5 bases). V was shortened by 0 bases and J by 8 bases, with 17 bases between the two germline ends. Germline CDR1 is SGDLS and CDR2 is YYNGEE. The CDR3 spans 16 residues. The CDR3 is CASSVGRGPQYEKLFF. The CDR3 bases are TGTGCCAGCAGCGTAGGGAGGGGCCCGCAGTACGAAAAACTGTTTTTT.

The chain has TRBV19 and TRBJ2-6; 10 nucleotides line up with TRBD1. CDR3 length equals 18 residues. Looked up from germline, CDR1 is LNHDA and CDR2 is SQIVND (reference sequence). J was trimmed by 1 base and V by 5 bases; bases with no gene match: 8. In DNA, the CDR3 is TGTGCCAGTAGTCCCTGGACAGGGGGAGTGTCTGGGGCCAACGTCCTGACTTTC. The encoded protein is CASSPWTGGVSGANVLTF.

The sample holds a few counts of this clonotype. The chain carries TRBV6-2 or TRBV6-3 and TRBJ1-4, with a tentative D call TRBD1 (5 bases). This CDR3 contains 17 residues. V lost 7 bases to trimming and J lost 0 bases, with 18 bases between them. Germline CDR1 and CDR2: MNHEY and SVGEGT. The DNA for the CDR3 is TGTGCCAGCACCATAGGGGCAGGCCGATCAACTAATGAAAAACTGTTTTTT. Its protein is CASTIGAGRSTNEKLFF.